This T cell receptor beta chain appears in the sequencing data of a study of TIL therapy for anti-PD-1-resistant metastatic lung cancer. The overall study: Tumors carried a median around 1.4 non-synonymous mutations per megabase.

The immunoSEQ assay was v3. Libraries were sequenced to roughly 2 million read pairs (survey) or about 5-6 million (deep). TCRdb's table, derived via immunoSEQ multiplex PCR, lists solely in-frame clones and lacks some. Of more than 90,000 clones in the sample, just over 65% were seen once. The germline V gene has CDR1 SGHVS and CDR2 FNYEAQ. This CDR3 has 14 amino acids. The trim removed 1 base at V and 6 bases at J, leaving 2 bases unmatched. Of note for this clone: The antigen is not known.

Time point in this sample: pre-treatment sample, taken before nivolumab and TIL therapy. The tumor samples were excised metastases, mostly pleural nodules or supraclavicular lymph nodes. Patients then received nivolumab; progressors got lymphodepletion, TIL and IL-2. General study results and limits: Treatment-naive, never-smoker and oncogene-addicted patients were overrepresented in this highly selected cohort.

The source material was tumor tissue, sampled at baseline. The sequence derives from a person aged 25-85 years with non-small cell lung cancer. This chain joins TRBV7-6 and TRBJ2-1, with TRBD1 matching 8 bases. CDR3 bases: TGTGCCAGCAGCTTAGGAACAGGGGGCAATGAGCAGTTCTTC. Translating it yields CASSLGTGGNEQFF.